Listed below are T cell receptor beta chains from one sample, sequenced in a study of shared clonotypes between healthy human individuals. This table comes from immunoSEQ multiplex PCR, and its TCRdb copy is limited to in-frame clones, with some not included. The sample lists approximately 2,300,000 clones, less than 95% occurring once. What was sequenced was naive CD4+ T cells from PBMCs. Receptors originate from a man between 18 and 35 years old in good health. Some clones in this sample may be carry-over from other donors' samples. The CDR3 runs from the conserved cysteine through the conserved F or W. Each record gives: clone size, J gene, D gene, V gene, CDR3 DNA, CDR3 protein. The D gene is left open where the match is weak. Size tells how often a clone was seen (once, few, many) or the class of an expanded clone, and some rows leave it out.

>NA|TRBJ2-3|NA|TRBV7-3
TGTGCCGGCAGCTTATCGAGCGCTGACACAGATACGCAGTATTTT
CAGSLSSADTDTQYF
>NA|TRBJ2-7|TRBD2|TRBV6-5
TGTGCCAGCAGTGCCACTAGCGGGAGATGGGAGCAGTACTTC
CASSATSGRWEQYF
>NA|TRBJ2-7|TRBD2|TRBV4-3
TGCGCCAGCAGCCGAGCACATAGCGGGGGGACCTACGAGCAGTACTTC
CASSRAHSGGTYEQYF
>NA|TRBJ1-4|NA|TRBV6-1
TGTGCCAGCGGAGCAGGGCCCGCAACTAATGAAAAACTGTTTTTT
CASGAGPATNEKLFF
>once|TRBJ2-4|NA|TRBV6-4
TGTGCCAGCAGTGACCTCGGCACGCTAGCCAAAAACATTCAGTACTTC
CASSDLGTLAKNIQYF
>NA|TRBJ1-1|NA|TRBV6-1
TGTGCCAGCAGTGAAAGGGTCTTGAACACTGAAGCTTTCTTT
CASSERVLNTEAFF
>once|TRBJ2-3|TRBD1|TRBV2
TGTGCCAGCAGTGGACAGGGGGCTGGGGATACGCAGTATTTT
CASSGQGAGDTQYF
>NA|TRBJ2-2|TRBD2|TRBV27
TGTGCCAGCAGTTGGGGACTAGCGGGGACCCACACCGGGGAGCTGTTTTTT
CASSWGLAGTHTGELFF
>NA|TRBJ2-3|NA|TRBV7-2
TGTGCCAGCAGCTTAGTGGGGGTGGGAATAACAGATACGCAGTATTTT
CASSLVGVGITDTQYF
>NA|TRBJ2-4|NA|TRBV5-4
TGTGCCAGCAGCTCAGCTTGGGAGGTTAAAAACATTCAGTACTTC
CASSSAWEVKNIQYF
>NA|TRBJ2-5|NA|TRBV7-3
TGTGCCAGCAGCTTAACGTTCCAAGAGACCCAGTACTTC
CASSLTFQETQYF
>NA|TRBJ2-7|NA|TRBV6-6
TGTGCCAGCAGTTACGACCGAGCCTACGAGCAGTACTTC
CASSYDRAYEQYF
>NA|TRBJ1-5|NA|TRBV27
TGTGCCAGCAGTTTAGTCAGAGGAAGCAATCAGCCCCAGCATTTT
CASSLVRGSNQPQHF
>NA|TRBJ2-1|TRBD2|TRBV9
TGTGCCAGCAGCCGGGGGGAAGGGGACAATGAGCAGTTCTTC
CASSRGEGDNEQFF
>once|TRBJ1-5|NA|TRBV9
TGTGCCAGCAGCGTAGGGCAGAACTCCAATCAGCCCCAGCATTTT
CASSVGQNSNQPQHF
>NA|TRBJ2-3|NA|TRBV2
TGTGCCAGCAGGGAGTCCCTTCAGGTCACAGATACGCAGTATTTT
CASRESLQVTDTQYF
>NA|TRBJ1-5|TRBD1|TRBV27
TGTGCCAGCAGGTCGACAGGGATTAGCAATCAGCCCCAGCATTTT
CASRSTGISNQPQHF
>NA|TRBJ1-5|TRBD1|TRBV27
TGTGCCAGCCGACAGGGCGTCAACCCAAGGAGCAATCAGCCCCAGCATTTT
CASRQGVNPRSNQPQHF
>once|TRBJ2-1|NA|TRBV2
TGTGCCAGCAGTGAGAGACTAGGAGGTGAGCAGTTCTTC
CASSERLGGEQFF
>NA|TRBJ2-5|NA|TRBV19
TGTGCCAGTAGTATAGCCCCTCGAGAGACCCAGTACTTC
CASSIAPRETQYF
>NA|TRBJ1-1|NA|TRBV29-1
TGCAGCGTTGACGGGGCAGGCACTGAAGCTTTCTTT
CSVDGAGTEAFF
>NA|TRBJ2-3|TRBD2|TRBV5-6
TGTGCCAGCAGCCTGGGACTAGCGGGACCTGATACGCAGTATTTT
CASSLGLAGPDTQYF
>NA|TRBJ2-7|NA|TRBV18
TGTGCCAGCTCACCGGAAGGCGGGTACGAGCAGTACTTC
CASSPEGGYEQYF
>NA|TRBJ1-5|NA|TRBV5-1
TGCGCCAGCAGCCCGGAAGGGATCAATCAGCCCCAGCATTTT
CASSPEGINQPQHF
>NA|TRBJ2-7|TRBD2|TRBV19
TGTGCCAGTAGTATTCGGACCGGACTAGCGGGAGGGCCCTACGAGCAGTACTTC
CASSIRTGLAGGPYEQYF
>NA|TRBJ2-5|TRBD2|TRBV2
TGTGCCAGCCGGCTAGCGGGGACAGTTGGGGAGACCCAGTACTTC
CASRLAGTVGETQYF
>NA|TRBJ1-5|NA|TRBV11-2
TGTGCCAGCAGCTTAGGGGGTAACAATCAGCCCCAGCATTTT
CASSLGGNNQPQHF
>NA|TRBJ2-2|NA|TRBV5-4
TGTGCCAGCAGCTCGGCAGTGAGTAGCGGGAACACCGGGGAGCTGTTTTTT
CASSSAVSSGNTGELFF
>NA|TRBJ1-1|NA|TRBV7-3
TGTGCCAGCAGCCCCGGGGTCGATACTGAAGCTTTCTTT
CASSPGVDTEAFF
>NA|TRBJ2-7|NA|TRBV28
TGTGCCAGCAGTTTTGGGTTGGGGACGCACGAGCAGTACTTC
CASSFGLGTHEQYF
>NA|TRBJ2-1|TRBD2|TRBV18
TGTGCCAGCTCACCACTTTCGACGACTAGCGCCCTTCCTGAGCAGTTCTTC
CASSPLSTTSALPEQFF
>NA|TRBJ2-2|NA|TRBV28
TGTGCCGCGAGGGCGAACACCGGGGAGCTGTTTTTT
CAARANTGELFF
>few|TRBJ1-1|NA|TRBV5-1
TGCGCCAGCAGCTTGCTAGGGGCAGGGACTGAAGCTTTCTTT
CASSLLGAGTEAFF
>NA|TRBJ1-2|TRBD1|TRBV2
TGTGCCAGCCTCCGGGACAGGGGTAACTATGGCTACACCTTC
CASLRDRGNYGYTF
>once|TRBJ2-5|NA|TRBV9
TGTGCCAGCAGCACCGGGGGGCGGGATCCGGAGACCCAGTACTTC
CASSTGGRDPETQYF
>NA|TRBJ2-7|NA|TRBV10-3
TGTGCCATCAGTGAATTTGGGGGCGCGAGCTACGAGCAGTACTTC
CAISEFGGASYEQYF
>NA|TRBJ2-1|NA|TRBV11-1
TGTGCCAGCACTCAAAACCGAGGAGACCCCTACAATGAGCAGTTCTTC
CASTQNRGDPYNEQFF
>once|TRBJ1-1|NA|TRBV10-3
TGTGCCATCAGTGGGGGGGCACAGAACACTGAAGCTTTCTTT
CAISGGAQNTEAFF
>NA|TRBJ2-1|TRBD2|TRBV5-1
TGCGCCAGCAGCTCACCCGGACTAGCGGGAGTCTTGGGGTACAATGAGCAGTTCTTC
CASSSPGLAGVLGYNEQFF
>NA|TRBJ1-4|TRBD1|TRBV29-1
TGCAGCGTTGTGTTACAGGGGGCGCATGAAAAACTGTTTTTT
CSVVLQGAHEKLFF
>NA|TRBJ1-3|NA|TRBV11-3
TGTGCCAGCATCCGAAACTGCGCTGGAAACACCATATATTTT
CASIRNCAGNTIYF
>NA|TRBJ2-5|TRBD2|TRBV5-1
TGCGCCAGCAGCTTGGGACTAGCGGGAACGGGAGAGACCCAGTACTTC
CASSLGLAGTGETQYF
>NA|TRBJ2-7|TRBD2|TRBV5-1
TGCGCCAGTTCAGTAGCGGGAGGGAGGGACGAGCAGTACTTC
CASSVAGGRDEQYF
>NA|TRBJ1-4|TRBD1|TRBV5-6
TGTGCCAGCAGCTTGGCGCCGGACAGGGGGTCGACTAATGAAAAACTGTTTTTT
CASSLAPDRGSTNEKLFF
>NA|TRBJ2-2|NA|TRBV2
TGTGCCGGAGGGGGCTACACCGGGGAGCTGTTTTTT
CAGGGYTGELFF